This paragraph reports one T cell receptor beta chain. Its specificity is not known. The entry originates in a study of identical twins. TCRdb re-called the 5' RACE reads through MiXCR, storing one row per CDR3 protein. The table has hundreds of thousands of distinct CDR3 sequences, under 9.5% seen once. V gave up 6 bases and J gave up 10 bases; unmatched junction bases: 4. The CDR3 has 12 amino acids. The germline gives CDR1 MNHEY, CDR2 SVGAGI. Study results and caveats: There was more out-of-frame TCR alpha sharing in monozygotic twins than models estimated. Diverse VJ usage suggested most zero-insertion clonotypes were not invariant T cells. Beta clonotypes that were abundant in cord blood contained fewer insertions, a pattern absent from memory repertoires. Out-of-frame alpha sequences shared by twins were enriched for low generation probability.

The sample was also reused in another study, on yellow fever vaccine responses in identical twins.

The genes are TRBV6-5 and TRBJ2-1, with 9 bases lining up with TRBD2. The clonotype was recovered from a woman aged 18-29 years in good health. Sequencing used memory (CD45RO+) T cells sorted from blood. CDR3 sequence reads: CASRRGTSEQFF. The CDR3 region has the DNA TGTGCCAGCAGGCGCGGGACTAGCGAGCAGTTCTTC.